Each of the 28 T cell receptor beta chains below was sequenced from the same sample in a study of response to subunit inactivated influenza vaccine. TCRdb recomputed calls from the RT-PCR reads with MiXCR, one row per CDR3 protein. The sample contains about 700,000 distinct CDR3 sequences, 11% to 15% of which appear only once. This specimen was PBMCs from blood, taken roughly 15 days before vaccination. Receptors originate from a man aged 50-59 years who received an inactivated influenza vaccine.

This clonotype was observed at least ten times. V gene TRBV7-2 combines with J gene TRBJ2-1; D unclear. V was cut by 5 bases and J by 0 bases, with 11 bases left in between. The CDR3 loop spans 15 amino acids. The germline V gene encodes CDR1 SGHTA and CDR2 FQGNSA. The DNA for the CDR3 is TGTGCCAGCAGCCTCCGGGTGGACTCCTACAATGAGCAGTTCTTC. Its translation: CASSLRVDSYNEQFF. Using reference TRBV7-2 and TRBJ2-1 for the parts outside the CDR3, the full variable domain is GAGVSQSPSNKVTEKGKDVELRCDPISGHTALYWYRQSLGQGLEFLIYFQGNSAPDKSGLPSDRFSAERTGGSVSTLTIQRTQQEDSAVYLCASSLRVDSYNEQFFGPGTRLTVL.

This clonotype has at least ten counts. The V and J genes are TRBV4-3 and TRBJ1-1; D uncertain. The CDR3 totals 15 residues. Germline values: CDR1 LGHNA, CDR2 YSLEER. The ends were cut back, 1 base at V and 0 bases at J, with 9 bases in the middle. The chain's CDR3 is CASSQGEGMNTEAFF. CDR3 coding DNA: TGCGCCAGCAGCCAAGGGGAAGGAATGAACACTGAAGCTTTCTTT.

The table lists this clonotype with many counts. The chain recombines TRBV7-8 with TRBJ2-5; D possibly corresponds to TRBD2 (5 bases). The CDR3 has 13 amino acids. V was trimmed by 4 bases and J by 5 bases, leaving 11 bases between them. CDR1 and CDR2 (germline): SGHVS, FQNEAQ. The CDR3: CASSSHERETQYF. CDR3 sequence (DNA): TGTGCCAGCAGCTCCCACGAGCGGGAGACCCAGTACTTC.

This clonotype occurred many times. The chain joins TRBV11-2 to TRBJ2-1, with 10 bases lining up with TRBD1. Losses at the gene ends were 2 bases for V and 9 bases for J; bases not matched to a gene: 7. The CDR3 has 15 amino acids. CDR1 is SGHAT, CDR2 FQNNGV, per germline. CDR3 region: CASSLTGTGVSEQFF. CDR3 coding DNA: TGTGCCAGCAGCTTAACCGGGACAGGGGTTAGTGAGCAGTTCTTC.

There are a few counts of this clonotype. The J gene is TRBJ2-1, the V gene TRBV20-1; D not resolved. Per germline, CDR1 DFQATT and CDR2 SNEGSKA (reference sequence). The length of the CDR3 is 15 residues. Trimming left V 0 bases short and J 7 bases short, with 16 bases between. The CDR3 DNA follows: TGCAGTGCTAGAGATCTTTCTCTCCCTTCGAATGAGCAGTTCTTC. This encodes CSARDLSLPSNEQFF.

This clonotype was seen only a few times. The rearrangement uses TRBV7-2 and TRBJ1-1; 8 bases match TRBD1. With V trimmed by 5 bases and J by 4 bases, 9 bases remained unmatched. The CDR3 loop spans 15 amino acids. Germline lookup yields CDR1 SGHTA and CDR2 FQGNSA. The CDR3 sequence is CASSILQGGGTEAFF. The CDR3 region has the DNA TGTGCCAGCAGCATCCTACAGGGGGGTGGCACTGAAGCTTTCTTT. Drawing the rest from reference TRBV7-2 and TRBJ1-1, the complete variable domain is GAGVSQSPSNKVTEKGKDVELRCDPISGHTALYWYRQSLGQGLEFLIYFQGNSAPDKSGLPSDRFSAERTGGSVSTLTIQRTQQEDSAVYLCASSILQGGGTEAFFGQGTRLTVV.

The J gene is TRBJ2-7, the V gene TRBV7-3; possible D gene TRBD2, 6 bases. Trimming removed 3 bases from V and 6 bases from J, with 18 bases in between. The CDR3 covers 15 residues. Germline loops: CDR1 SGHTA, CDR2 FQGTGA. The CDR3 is CASSFGSGLGSEQYF. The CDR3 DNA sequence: TGTGCCAGCAGCTTCGGGAGCGGGTTAGGATCCGAGCAGTACTTC. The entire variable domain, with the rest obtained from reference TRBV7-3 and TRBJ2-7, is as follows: GAGVSQTPSNKVTEKGKYVELRCDPISGHTALYWYRQSLGQGPEFLIYFQGTGAADDSGLPNDRFFAVRPEGSVSTLKIQRTERGDSAVYLCASSFGSGLGSEQYFGPGTRLTVT.

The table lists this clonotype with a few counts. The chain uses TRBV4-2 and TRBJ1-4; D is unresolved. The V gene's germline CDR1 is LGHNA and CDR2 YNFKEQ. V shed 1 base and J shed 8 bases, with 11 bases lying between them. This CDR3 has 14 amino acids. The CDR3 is CASSQVTGEEKLFF. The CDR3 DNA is TGTGCCAGCAGCCAAGTAACCGGGGAGGAAAAACTGTTTTTT.

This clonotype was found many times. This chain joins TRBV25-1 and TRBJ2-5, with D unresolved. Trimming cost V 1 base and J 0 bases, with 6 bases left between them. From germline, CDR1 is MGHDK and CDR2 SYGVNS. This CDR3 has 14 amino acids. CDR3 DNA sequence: TGTGCCAGCAGTGAATCAGGACACCAAGAGACCCAGTACTTC. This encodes CASSESGHQETQYF.

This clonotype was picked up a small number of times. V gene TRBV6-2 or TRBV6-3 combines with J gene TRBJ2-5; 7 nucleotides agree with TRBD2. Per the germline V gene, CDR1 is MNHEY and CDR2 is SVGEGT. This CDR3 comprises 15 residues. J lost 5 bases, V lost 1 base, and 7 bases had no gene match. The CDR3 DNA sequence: TGTGCCAGCAGTTACTTCCAGGCCGGGAGGGAGACCCAGTACTTC. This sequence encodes CASSYFQAGRETQYF.

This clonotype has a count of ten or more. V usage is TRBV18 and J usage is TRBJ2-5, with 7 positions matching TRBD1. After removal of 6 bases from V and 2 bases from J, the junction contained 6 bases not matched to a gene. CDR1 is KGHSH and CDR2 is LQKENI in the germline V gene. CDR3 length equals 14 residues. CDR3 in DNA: TGTGCCAGCTCCCAAGACAGGGCTCAAGAGACCCAGTACTTC. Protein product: CASSQDRAQETQYF. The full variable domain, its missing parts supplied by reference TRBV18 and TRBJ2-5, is NAGVMQNPRHLVRRRGQEARLRCSPMKGHSHVYWYRQLPEEGLKFMVYLQKENIIDESGMPKERFSAEFPKEGPSILRIQQVVRGDSAAYFCASSQDRAQETQYFGPGTRLLVL.

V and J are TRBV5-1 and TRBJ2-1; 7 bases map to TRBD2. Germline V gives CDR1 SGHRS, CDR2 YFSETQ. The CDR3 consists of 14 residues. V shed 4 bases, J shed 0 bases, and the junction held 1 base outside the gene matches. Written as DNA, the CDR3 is TGCGCCAGCAGCGGGGGGGACTCCTACAATGAGCAGTTCTTC. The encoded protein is CASSGGDSYNEQFF.

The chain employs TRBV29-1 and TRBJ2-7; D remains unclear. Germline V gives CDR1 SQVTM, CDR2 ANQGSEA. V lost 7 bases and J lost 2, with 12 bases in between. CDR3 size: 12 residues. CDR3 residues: CSAGEGPYEQYF. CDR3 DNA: TGCAGCGCCGGAGAAGGGCCCTACGAGCAGTACTTC.

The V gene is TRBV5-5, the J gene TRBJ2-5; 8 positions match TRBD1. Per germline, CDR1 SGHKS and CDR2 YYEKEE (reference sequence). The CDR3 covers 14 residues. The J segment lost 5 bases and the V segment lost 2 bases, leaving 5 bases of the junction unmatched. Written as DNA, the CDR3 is TGTGCCAGCAGCTTTTGGACAGGGTTTGAGACCCAGTACTTC. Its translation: CASSFWTGFETQYF.

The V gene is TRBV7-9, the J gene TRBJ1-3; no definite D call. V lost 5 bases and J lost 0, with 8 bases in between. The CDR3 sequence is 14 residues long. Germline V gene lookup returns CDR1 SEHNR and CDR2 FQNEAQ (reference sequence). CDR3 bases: TGTGCCAGCAGCGGCGTGGCCTCTGGAAACACCATATATTTT. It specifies CASSGVASGNTIYF.

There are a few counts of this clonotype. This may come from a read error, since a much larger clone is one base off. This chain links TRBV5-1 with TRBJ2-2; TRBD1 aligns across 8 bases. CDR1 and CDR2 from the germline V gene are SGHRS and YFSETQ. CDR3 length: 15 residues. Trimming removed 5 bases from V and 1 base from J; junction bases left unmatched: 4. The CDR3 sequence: CASRPGTGNTGELFF. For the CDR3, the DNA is TGCGCCAGCAGACCCGGGACAGGGAACACCGGGGAGCTGTTTTTT. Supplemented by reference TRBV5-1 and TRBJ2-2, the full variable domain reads KAGVTQTPRYLIKTRGQQVTLSCSPISGHRSVSWYQQTPGQGLQFLFEYFSETQRNKGNFPGRFSGRQFSNSRSEMNVSTLELGDSALYLCASRPGTGNTGELFFGEGSRLTVL.

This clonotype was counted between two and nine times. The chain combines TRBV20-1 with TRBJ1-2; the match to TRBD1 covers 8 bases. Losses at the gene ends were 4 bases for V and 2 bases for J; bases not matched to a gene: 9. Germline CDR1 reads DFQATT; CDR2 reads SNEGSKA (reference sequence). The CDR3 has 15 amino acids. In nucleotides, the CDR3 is TGCAGTGCTAATATCGGTCAGGGGGCCAACTATGGCTACACCTTC. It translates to CSANIGQGANYGYTF.

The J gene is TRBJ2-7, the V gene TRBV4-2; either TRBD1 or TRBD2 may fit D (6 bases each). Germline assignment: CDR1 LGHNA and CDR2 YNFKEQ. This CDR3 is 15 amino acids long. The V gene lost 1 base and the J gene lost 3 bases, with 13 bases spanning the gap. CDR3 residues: CASSQVGGGGYEQYF. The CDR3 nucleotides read TGTGCCAGCAGCCAAGTCGGGGGCGGCGGCTACGAGCAGTACTTC.

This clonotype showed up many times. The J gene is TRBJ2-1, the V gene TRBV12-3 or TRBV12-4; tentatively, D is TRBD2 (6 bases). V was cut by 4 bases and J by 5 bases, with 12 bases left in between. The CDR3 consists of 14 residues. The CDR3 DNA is TGTGCCAGCAGTTCGTGGGGAGGTAACAATGAGCAGTTCTTC. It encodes CASSSWGGNNEQFF.

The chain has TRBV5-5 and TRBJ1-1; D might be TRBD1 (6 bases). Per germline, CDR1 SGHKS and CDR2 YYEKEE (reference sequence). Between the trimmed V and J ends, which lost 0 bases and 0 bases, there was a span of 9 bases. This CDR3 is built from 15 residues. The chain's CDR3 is CASSLGGAVNTEAFF. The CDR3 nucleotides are TGTGCCAGCAGCTTGGGGGGGGCAGTGAACACTGAAGCTTTCTTT.

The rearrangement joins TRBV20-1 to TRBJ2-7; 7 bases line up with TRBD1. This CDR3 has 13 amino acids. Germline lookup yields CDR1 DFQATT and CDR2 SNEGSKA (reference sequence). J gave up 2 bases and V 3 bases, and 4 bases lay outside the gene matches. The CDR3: CSARPRGTYEQYF. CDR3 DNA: TGCAGTGCTAGGCCCAGGGGGACCTACGAGCAGTACTTC.

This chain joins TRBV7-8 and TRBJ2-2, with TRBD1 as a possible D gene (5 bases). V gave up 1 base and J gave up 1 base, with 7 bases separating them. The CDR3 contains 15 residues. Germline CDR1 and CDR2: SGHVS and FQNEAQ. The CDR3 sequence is CASSLGTQNTGELFF. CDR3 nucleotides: TGTGCCAGCAGCTTAGGGACACAGAACACCGGGGAGCTGTTTTTT.

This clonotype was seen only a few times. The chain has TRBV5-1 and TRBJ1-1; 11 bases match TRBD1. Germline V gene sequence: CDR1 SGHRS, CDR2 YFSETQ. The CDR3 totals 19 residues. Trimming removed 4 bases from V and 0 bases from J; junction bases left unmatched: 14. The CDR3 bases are TGCGCCAGCAGCGCGGGGACAGGGGGTCCCCATCGAATGAACACTGAAGCTTTCTTT. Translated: CASSAGTGGPHRMNTEAFF. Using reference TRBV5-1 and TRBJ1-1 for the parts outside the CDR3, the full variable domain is KAGVTQTPRYLIKTRGQQVTLSCSPISGHRSVSWYQQTPGQGLQFLFEYFSETQRNKGNFPGRFSGRQFSNSRSEMNVSTLELGDSALYLCASSAGTGGPHRMNTEAFFGQGTRLTVV.

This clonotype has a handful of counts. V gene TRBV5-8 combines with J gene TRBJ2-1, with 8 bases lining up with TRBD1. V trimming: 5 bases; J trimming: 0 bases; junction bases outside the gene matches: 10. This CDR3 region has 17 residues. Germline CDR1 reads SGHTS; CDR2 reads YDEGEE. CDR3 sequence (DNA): TGTGCCAGCAGTATAGGACAGGGCCCTAGCTCCTACAATGAGCAGTTCTTC. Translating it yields CASSIGQGPSSYNEQFF.

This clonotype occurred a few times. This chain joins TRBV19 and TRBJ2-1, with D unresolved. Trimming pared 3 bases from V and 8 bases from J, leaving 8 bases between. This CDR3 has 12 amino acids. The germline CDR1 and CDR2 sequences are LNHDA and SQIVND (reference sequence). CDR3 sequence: CASSIMGDEQFF. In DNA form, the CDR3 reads TGTGCCAGTAGTATTATGGGTGATGAGCAGTTCTTC.

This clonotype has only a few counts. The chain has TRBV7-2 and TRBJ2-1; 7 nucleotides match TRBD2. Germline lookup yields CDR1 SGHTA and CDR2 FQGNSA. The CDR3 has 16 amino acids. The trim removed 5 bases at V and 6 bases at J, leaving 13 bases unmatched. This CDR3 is CASSPLAVPYSNEQFF. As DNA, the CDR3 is TGTGCCAGCAGCCCCCTAGCGGTCCCTTATTCCAATGAGCAGTTCTTC.

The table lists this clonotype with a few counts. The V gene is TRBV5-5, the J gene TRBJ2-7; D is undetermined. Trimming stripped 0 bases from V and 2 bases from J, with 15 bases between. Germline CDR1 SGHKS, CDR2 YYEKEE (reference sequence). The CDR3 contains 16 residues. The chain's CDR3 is CASSLAVAAGTYEQYF. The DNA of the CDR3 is TGTGCCAGCAGCTTGGCGGTGGCAGCCGGAACCTACGAGCAGTACTTC.

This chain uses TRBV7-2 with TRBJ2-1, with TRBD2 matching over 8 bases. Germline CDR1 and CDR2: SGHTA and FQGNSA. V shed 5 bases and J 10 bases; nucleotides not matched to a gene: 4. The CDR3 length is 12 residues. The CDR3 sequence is CASSPQREEQFF. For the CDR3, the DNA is TGTGCCAGCAGCCCCCAGCGGGAGGAGCAGTTCTTC.